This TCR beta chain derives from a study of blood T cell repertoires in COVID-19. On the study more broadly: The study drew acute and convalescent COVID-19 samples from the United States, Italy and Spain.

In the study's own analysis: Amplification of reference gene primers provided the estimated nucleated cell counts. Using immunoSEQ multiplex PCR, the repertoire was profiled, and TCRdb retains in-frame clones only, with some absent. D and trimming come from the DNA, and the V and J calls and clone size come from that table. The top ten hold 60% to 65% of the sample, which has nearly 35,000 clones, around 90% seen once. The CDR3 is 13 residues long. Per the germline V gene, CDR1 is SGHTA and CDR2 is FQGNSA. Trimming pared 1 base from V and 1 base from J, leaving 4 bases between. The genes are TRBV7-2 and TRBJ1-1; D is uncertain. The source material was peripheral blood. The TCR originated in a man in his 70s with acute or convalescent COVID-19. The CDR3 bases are TGTGCCAGCAGCTTAGTCGGGAACACTGAAGCTTTCTTT. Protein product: CASSLVGNTEAFF.